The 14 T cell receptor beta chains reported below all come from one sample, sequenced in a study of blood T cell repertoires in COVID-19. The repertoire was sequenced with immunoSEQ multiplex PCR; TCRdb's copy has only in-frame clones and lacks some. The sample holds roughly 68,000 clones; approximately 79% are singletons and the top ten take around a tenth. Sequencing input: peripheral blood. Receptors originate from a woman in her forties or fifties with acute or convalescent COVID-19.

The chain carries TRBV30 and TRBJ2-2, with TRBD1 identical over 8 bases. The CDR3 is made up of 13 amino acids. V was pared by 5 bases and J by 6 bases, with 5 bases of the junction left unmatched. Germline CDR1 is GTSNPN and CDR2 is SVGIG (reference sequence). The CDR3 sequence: CAWATGEAGELFF. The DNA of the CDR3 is TGTGCCTGGGCGACAGGGGAGGCCGGGGAGCTGTTTTTT.

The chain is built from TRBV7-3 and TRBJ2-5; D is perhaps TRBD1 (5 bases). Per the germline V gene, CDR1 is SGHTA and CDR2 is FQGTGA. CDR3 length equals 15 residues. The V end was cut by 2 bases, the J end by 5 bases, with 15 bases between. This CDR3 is CASSLGVASGETQYF. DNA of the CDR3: TGTGCCAGCAGCTTAGGGGTCGCCTCAGGGGAGACCCAGTACTTC. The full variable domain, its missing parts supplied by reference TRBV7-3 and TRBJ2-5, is GAGVSQTPSNKVTEKGKYVELRCDPISGHTALYWYRQSLGQGPEFLIYFQGTGAADDSGLPNDRFFAVRPEGSVSTLKIQRTERGDSAVYLCASSLGVASGETQYFGPGTRLLVL.

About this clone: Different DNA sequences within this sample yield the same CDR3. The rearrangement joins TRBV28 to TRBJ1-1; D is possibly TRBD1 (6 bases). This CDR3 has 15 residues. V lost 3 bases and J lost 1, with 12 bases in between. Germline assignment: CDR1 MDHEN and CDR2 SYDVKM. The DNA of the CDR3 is TGTGCCAGCAGTTTTACGGGGGGCCGGAACACTGAAGCTTTCTTT. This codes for CASSFTGGRNTEAFF.

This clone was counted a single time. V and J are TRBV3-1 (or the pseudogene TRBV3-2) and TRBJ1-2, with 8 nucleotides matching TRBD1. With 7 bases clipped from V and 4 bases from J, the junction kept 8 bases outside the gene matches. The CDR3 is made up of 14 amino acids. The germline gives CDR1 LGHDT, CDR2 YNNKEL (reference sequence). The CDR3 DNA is TGTGCCAGCACGTTGGGGACAGGAACCTATGGCTACACCTTC. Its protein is CASTLGTGTYGYTF.

CDR3 in DNA: TGTGCCAGCAGCTTAGGGCTAGAGCACCTCTCCTACGAGCAGTACTTC. Translating it yields CASSLGLEHLSYEQYF. J is TRBJ2-7 and V is TRBV11-1; D ambiguous. This CDR3 contains 16 residues. Germline CDR1 is SGHAT and CDR2 is FQDESV (reference sequence). V shed 1 base and J shed 0 bases, with 13 bases lying between them.

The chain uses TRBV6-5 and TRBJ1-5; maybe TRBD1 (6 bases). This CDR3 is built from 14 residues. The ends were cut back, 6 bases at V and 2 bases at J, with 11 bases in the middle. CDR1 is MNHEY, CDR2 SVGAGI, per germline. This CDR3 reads CASRPQGGNQPQHF. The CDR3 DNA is TGTGCCAGCAGGCCACAGGGAGGCAATCAGCCCCAGCATTTT.

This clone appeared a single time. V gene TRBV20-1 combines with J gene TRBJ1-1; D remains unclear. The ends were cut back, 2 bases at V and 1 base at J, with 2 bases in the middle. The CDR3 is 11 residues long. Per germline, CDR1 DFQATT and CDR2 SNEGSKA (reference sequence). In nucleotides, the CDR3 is TGCAGTGCTAGACAGAACACTGAAGCTTTCTTT. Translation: CSARQNTEAFF.

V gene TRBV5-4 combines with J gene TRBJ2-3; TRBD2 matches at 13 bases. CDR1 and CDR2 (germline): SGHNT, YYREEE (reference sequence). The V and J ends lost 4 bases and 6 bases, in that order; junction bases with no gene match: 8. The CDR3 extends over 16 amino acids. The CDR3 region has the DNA TGTGCCAGCAGCCCACCACTAGCGGGGGGGCGGGATACGCAGTATTTT. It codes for CASSPPLAGGRDTQYF.

The CDR3 is CAWSVGLAEAYEQYF. The CDR3 nucleotides are TGTGCCTGGAGTGTAGGGCTAGCGGAGGCCTACGAGCAGTACTTC. The rearrangement joins TRBV30 to TRBJ2-7; 7 bases match TRBD2. This CDR3 contains 15 residues. Per germline, CDR1 GTSNPN and CDR2 SVGIG (reference sequence). With V trimmed by 0 bases and J by 2 bases, 7 bases remained unmatched.

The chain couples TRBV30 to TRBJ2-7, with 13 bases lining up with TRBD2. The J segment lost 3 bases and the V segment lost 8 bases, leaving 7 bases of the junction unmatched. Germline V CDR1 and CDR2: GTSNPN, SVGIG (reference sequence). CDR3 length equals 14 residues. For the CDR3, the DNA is TGTGCCGTAACTAGCGGGAGGGCCCGCTACGAGCAGTACTTC. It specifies CAVTSGRARYEQYF.

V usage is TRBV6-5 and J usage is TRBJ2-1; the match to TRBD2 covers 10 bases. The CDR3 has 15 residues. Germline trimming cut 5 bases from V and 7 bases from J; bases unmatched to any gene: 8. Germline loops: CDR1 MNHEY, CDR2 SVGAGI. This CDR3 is CASSLRLAGGNEQFF. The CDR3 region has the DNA TGTGCCAGCAGTCTGCGACTAGCGGGTGGGAATGAGCAGTTCTTC.

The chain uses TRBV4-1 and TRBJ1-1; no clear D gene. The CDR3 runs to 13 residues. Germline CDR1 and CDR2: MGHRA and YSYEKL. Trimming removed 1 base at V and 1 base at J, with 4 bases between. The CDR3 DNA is TGCGCCAGCAGCCAAGCGTCGAACACTGAAGCTTTCTTT. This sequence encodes CASSQASNTEAFF.

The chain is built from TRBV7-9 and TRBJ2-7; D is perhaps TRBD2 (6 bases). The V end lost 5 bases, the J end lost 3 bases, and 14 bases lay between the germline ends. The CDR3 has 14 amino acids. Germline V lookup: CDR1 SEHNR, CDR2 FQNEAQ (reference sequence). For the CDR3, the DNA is TGTGCCAGCAGCGTTAGCGGACGGGACTACGAGCAGTACTTC. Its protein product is CASSVSGRDYEQYF.

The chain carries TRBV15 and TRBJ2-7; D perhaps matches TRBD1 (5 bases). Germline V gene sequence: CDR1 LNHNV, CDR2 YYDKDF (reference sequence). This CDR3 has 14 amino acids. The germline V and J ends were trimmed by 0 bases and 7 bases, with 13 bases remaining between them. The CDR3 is CATSREYTRGEQYF. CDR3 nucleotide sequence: TGTGCCACCAGCAGAGAATACACAAGGGGTGAGCAGTACTTC.